The entry below describes one T cell receptor (beta chain). V was clipped by 1 base and J by 9 bases, with 13 bases between them. CDR3 size: 13 residues. Germline assignment: CDR1 SNHLY and CDR2 FYNNEI. The source of the sample is a study of cytomegalovirus exposure and HLA in healthy donors. Primers: 60 Vbeta forward and 13 Jbeta reverse. The data were produced by immunoSEQ multiplex PCR, yet TCRdb's version contains in-frame clones alone and is incomplete. The table lists under 200,000 clones. This chain connects TRBV2 to TRBJ2-7; D is ambiguous. Sequences were obtained from PBMCs. The receptor was isolated from a woman aged 18-35 years in good health and CMV-seropositive. This chain's CDR3 is CASSEESYGGQYF. The CDR3 coding sequence is TGTGCCAGCAGTGAAGAATCTTACGGCGGGCAGTACTTC.